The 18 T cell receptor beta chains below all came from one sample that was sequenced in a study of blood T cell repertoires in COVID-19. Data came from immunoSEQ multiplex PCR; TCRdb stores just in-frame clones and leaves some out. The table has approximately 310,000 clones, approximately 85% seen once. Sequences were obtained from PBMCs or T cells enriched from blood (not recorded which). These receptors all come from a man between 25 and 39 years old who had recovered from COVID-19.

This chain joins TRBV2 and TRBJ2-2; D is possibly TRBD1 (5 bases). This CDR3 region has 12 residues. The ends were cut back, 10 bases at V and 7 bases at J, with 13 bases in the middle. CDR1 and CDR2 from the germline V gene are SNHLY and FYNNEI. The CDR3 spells CATPRTNGELFF. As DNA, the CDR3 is TGTGCCACCCCCCGGACAAACGGGGAGCTGTTTTTT.

The CDR3 sequence: CASSLQGETQYF. The DNA for the CDR3 is TGTGCCAGTAGTCTGCAGGGGGAGACCCAGTACTTC. The chain couples TRBV19 to TRBJ2-5; possibly TRBD1 for D (6 bases). There are 12 residues in the CDR3. V gave up 5 bases and J gave up 5 bases, with 9 bases separating them. The germline V gene encodes CDR1 LNHDA and CDR2 SQIVND (reference sequence).

As DNA, the CDR3 is TGTGCCAGCAGCTCGACAGGGTCGCGAGAGACCCAGTACTTC. It yields the protein CASSSTGSRETQYF. This chain links TRBV7-9 with TRBJ2-5; 7 bases are a match to TRBD1. Unmatched junction bases numbered 6, after V lost 4 bases and J lost 4 bases. CDR3 length equals 14 residues. From germline, CDR1 is SEHNR and CDR2 FQNEAQ (reference sequence).

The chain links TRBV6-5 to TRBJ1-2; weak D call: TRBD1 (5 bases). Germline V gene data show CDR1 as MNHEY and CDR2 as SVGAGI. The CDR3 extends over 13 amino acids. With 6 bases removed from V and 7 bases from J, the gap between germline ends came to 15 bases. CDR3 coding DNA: TGTGCCAGCAGAGAGAAACGGGGGTCTGGCTACACCTTC. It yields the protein CASREKRGSGYTF.

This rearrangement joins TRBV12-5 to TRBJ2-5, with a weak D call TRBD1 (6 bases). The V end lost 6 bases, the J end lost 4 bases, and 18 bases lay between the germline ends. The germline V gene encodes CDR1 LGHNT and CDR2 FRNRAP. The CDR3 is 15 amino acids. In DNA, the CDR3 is TGTGCTAGTGGACGAGCAGGGGCGAAGGGAGAGACCCAGTACTTC. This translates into CASGRAGAKGETQYF.

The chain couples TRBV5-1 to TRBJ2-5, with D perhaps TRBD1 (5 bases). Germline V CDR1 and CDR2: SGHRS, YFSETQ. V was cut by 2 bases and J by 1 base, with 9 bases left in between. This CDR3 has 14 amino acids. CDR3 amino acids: CASSFQGSQETQYF. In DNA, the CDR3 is TGCGCCAGCAGCTTTCAGGGATCCCAAGAGACCCAGTACTTC.

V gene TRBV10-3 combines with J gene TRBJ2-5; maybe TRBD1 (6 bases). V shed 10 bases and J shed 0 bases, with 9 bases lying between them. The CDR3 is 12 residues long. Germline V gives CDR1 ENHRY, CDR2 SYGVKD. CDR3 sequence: CATRQDQETQYF. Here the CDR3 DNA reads TGTGCCACCCGACAGGACCAAGAGACCCAGTACTTC.

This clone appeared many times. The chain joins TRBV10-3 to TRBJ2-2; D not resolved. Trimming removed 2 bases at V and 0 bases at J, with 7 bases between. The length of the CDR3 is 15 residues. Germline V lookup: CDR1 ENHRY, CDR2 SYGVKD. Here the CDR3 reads CAISEDTPNTGELFF. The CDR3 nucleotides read TGTGCCATCAGTGAGGACACCCCGAACACCGGGGAGCTGTTTTTT.

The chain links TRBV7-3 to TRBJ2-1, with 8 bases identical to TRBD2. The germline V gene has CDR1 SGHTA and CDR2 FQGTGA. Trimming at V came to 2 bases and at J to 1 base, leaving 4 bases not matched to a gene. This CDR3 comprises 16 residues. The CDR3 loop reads CASSLDGGASYNEQFF. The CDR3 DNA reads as TGTGCCAGCAGCTTAGACGGGGGGGCATCCTACAATGAGCAGTTCTTC.

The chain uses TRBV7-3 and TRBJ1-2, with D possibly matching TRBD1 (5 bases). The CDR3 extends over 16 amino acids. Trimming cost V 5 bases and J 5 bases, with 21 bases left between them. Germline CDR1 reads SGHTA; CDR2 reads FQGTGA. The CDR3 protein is CASSPTGTETWYGYTF. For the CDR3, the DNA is TGTGCCAGCAGCCCTACCGGGACTGAGACTTGGTATGGCTACACCTTC. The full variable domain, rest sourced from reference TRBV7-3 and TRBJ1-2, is GAGVSQTPSNKVTEKGKYVELRCDPISGHTALYWYRQSLGQGPEFLIYFQGTGAADDSGLPNDRFFAVRPEGSVSTLKIQRTERGDSAVYLCASSPTGTETWYGYTFGSGTRLTVV.

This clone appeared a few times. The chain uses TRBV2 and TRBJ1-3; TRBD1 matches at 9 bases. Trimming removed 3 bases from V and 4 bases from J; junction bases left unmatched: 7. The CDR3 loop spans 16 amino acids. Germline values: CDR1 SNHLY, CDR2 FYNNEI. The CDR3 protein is CASSDSGTGTGNTIYF. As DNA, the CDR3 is TGTGCCAGCAGTGATTCGGGGACAGGGACGGGAAACACCATATATTTT.

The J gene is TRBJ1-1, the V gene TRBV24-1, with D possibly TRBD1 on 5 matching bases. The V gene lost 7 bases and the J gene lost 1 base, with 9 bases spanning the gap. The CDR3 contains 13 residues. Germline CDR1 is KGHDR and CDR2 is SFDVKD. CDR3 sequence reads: CATRGPTNTEAFF. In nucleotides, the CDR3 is TGTGCCACCAGGGGGCCGACGAACACTGAAGCTTTCTTT.

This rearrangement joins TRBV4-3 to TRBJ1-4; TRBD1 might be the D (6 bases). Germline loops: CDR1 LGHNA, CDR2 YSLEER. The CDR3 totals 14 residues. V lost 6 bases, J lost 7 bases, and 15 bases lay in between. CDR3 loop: CASRAGDTSEKLFF. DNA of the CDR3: TGCGCCAGCAGAGCGGGGGACACCTCTGAAAAACTGTTTTTT.

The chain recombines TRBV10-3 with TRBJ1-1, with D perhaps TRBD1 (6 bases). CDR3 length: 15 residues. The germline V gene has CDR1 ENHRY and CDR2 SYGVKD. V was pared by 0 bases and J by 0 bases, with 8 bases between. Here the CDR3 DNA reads TGTGCCATCAGTGAGTCGGACAGTTTGAACACTGAAGCTTTCTTT. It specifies CAISESDSLNTEAFF.

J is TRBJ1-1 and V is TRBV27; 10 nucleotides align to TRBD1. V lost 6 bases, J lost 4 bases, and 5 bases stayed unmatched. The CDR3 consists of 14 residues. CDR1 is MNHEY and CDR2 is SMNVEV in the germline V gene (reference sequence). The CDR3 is CASSRQGAGTEAFF. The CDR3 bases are TGTGCCAGCAGCAGACAGGGGGCTGGCACTGAAGCTTTCTTT.

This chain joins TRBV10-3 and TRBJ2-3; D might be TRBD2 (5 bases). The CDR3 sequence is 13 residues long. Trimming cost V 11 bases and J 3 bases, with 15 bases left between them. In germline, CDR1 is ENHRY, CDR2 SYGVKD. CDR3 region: CAAKLPGTDTQYF. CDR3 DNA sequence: TGTGCCGCTAAGCTTCCGGGGACAGATACGCAGTATTTT.

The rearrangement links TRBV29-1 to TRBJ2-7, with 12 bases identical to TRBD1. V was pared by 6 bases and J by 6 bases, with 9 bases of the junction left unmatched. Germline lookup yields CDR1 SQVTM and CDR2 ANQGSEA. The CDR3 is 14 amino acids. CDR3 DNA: TGCAGCGTCTACCGGGACAGGGGGCCTTCCGAGCAGTACTTC. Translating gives CSVYRDRGPSEQYF.

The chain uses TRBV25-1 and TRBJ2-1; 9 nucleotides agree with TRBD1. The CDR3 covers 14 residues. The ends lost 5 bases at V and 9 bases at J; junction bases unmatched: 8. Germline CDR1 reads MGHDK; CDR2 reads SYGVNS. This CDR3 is CASSSTGGDGEQFF. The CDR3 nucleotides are TGTGCCAGCAGTTCGACAGGGGGAGATGGTGAGCAGTTCTTC. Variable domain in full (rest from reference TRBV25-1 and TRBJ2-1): EADIYQTPRYLVIGTGKKITLECSQTMGHDKMYWYQQDPGMELHLIHYSYGVNSTEKGDLSSESTVSRIRTEHFPLTLESARPSHTSQYLCASSSTGGDGEQFFGPGTRLTVL.